Below, 30 T cell receptor beta chains from the same sample are listed, as sequenced in a study of blood T cells in healthy people across ages. Alongside a J-beta primer mix, a sample-barcoded 5' primer served in a second PCR lasting about 7 to 12 cycles. From the 5' RACE reads, TCRdb called clonotypes with MiXCR, one entry per CDR3 protein. The sample lists about 1.4 million distinct CDR3 sequences; approximately 59% were seen once. The sequencing sample was made of blood. The source is a man aged 18-30 years in good health.

This clonotype was counted only a few times. The V and J genes are TRBV29-1 and TRBJ2-1; 8 nucleotides agree with TRBD1. This CDR3 is built from 19 residues. Trimming at V came to 3 bases and at J to 6 bases, leaving 22 bases not matched to a gene. Germline V gene data show CDR1 as SQVTM and CDR2 as ANQGSEA. The DNA for the CDR3 is TGCAGCGTTGATGGTTTGTTCGTCACAGGGGACAGGTTCTCCAATGAGCAGTTCTTC. Its translation: CSVDGLFVTGDRFSNEQFF.

This clonotype has more than one count but fewer than ten. The gene calls are TRBV6-1 and TRBJ2-4; D is undetermined. The end of the DNA is better explained by TRBJ2-5, so the J call may be wrong. The CDR3 length is 12 residues. The germline V gene has CDR1 MNHNS and CDR2 SASEGT. The CDR3 DNA reads as TGTGCCAGCAGTGATTTTGCAGAGACCCAGTACTTC. Translating it yields CASSDFAETQYF.

CDR3 loop: CASSQVGGRNTIYF. Written as DNA, the CDR3 is TGCGCCAGCAGCCAAGTGGGGGGACGGAACACCATATATTTT. The genes are TRBV4-1 and TRBJ1-3; TRBD1 might be the D (5 bases). Germline V gives CDR1 MGHRA, CDR2 YSYEKL. V gave up 1 base and J gave up 7 bases, with 11 bases separating them. The CDR3 covers 14 residues.

The rearrangement uses TRBV27 and TRBJ2-1, with TRBD2 matching 7 bases. The V and J ends lost 0 bases and 10 bases, in that order; junction bases with no gene match: 3. There are 13 residues in the CDR3. The germline V gene has CDR1 MNHEY and CDR2 SMNVEV (reference sequence). The CDR3 loop reads CASSLSSGGEQFF. The CDR3 coding sequence is TGTGCCAGCAGTTTATCGTCCGGGGGGGAGCAGTTCTTC.

This rearrangement joins TRBV12-3 or TRBV12-4 to TRBJ2-7; D is tentatively TRBD1 or TRBD2 (5 bases each). The CDR3 contains 17 residues. V was pared by 6 bases and J by 0 bases, with 21 bases between. CDR3 nucleotides: TGTGCCAGCAGCCCAGGAGTGTGGGACCCAAGCTCCTACGAGCAGTACTTC. Protein product: CASSPGVWDPSSYEQYF.

This rearrangement joins TRBV10-3 to TRBJ2-1; 13 bases map to TRBD2. After removal of 9 bases from V and 8 bases from J, the junction contained 10 bases not matched to a gene. The length of the CDR3 is 15 residues. Germline V gene sequence: CDR1 ENHRY, CDR2 SYGVKD. The CDR3 sequence is CAILAGGPVEDEQFF. For the CDR3, the DNA is TGTGCCATACTAGCGGGGGGGCCTGTGGAGGATGAGCAGTTCTTC.

The J gene is TRBJ2-1, the V gene TRBV3-1, with 9 bases matching TRBD2. Germline CDR1 is LGHDT and CDR2 is YNNKEL (reference sequence). The CDR3 contains 17 residues. Unmatched junction bases numbered 11, after V lost 6 bases and J lost 2 bases. This chain's CDR3 is CASSPIAGALPYNEQFF. The CDR3 DNA sequence: TGTGCCAGCAGTCCTATAGCGGGAGCGCTTCCCTACAATGAGCAGTTCTTC.

Here the CDR3 reads CASSYGTSGTALAKNIQYF. The CDR3 region has the DNA TGTGCCAGCAGTTATGGGACTAGCGGGACCGCCCTAGCCAAAAACATTCAGTACTTC. This chain connects TRBV6-2 or TRBV6-3 to TRBJ2-4; TRBD2 agrees at 13 bases. Looked up from germline, CDR1 is MNHEY and CDR2 is SVGEGT. This CDR3 has 19 residues. V lost 3 bases to trimming and J lost 0 bases; unmatched junction nucleotides: 8.

The rearrangement links TRBV11-2 to TRBJ2-5, with TRBD1 as a possible D gene (5 bases). The CDR3 loop spans 15 amino acids. The V gene lost 6 bases and the J gene lost 0 bases, with 14 bases spanning the gap. The germline V gene has CDR1 SGHAT and CDR2 FQNNGV. The CDR3 bases are TGTGCCAGCAGGGGGCTACGGGCGAACCAAGAGACCCAGTACTTC. Translation gives CASRGLRANQETQYF. Together with reference TRBV11-2 and TRBJ2-5, the CDR3 gives the full variable domain: EAGVAQSPRYKIIEKRQSVAFWCNPISGHATLYWYQQILGQGPKLLIQFQNNGVVDDSQLPKDRFSAERLKGVDSTLKIQPAKLEDSAVYLCASRGLRANQETQYFGPGTRLLVL.

The gene calls are TRBV6-1 and TRBJ2-3; D is undetermined. V was clipped by 4 bases and J by 0 bases, with 14 bases between them. From germline, CDR1 is MNHNS and CDR2 SASEGT. This CDR3 is 16 amino acids long. The CDR3 bases are TGTGCCAGCAGTGGGTCCCTAAACCCTAGCACAGATACGCAGTATTTT. It is translated as CASSGSLNPSTDTQYF.

This clonotype was seen a few times. J is TRBJ2-1 and V is TRBV6-5; 8 bases line up with TRBD1. This CDR3 has 16 amino acids. Germline trimming cut 2 bases from V and 6 bases from J; bases unmatched to any gene: 9. Looked up from germline, CDR1 is MNHEY and CDR2 is SVGAGI. CDR3 in DNA: TGTGCCAGCAGTTACCCTTCACAGGGGGGTGGCAATGAGCAGTTCTTC. Protein product: CASSYPSQGGGNEQFF.

This clonotype was found a few times. DNA of the CDR3: TGTGCCAGCCTCGACGGACGCAATCAGCCCCAGCATTTT. Translation gives CASLDGRNQPQHF. This rearrangement joins TRBV6-1 to TRBJ1-5; D remains unclear. V lost 8 bases, J lost 2 bases, and 10 bases lay in between. This CDR3 comprises 13 residues. CDR1 and CDR2 (germline): MNHNS, SASEGT.

The V and J genes are TRBV18 and TRBJ1-1; the D is unclear. The CDR3 runs 16 residues. Germline loops: CDR1 KGHSH, CDR2 LQKENI. V shed 6 bases and J shed 1 base, with 18 bases lying between them. CDR3 sequence reads: CASSPIPGNPNTEAFF. The CDR3 nucleotides read TGTGCCAGCTCTCCAATCCCCGGTAACCCGAACACTGAAGCTTTCTTT.

The chain combines TRBV5-1 with TRBJ2-3; D not resolved. Trimming removed 3 bases from V and 3 bases from J, with 11 bases in between. This CDR3 contains 14 residues. Germline CDR1 reads SGHRS; CDR2 reads YFSETQ. The CDR3 bases are TGCGCCAGCAGCTGGAGTATTTTTACAGATACGCAGTATTTT. Amino acid sequence: CASSWSIFTDTQYF.

This clonotype was counted a few times. V gene TRBV5-1 combines with J gene TRBJ2-1; possible D gene TRBD1, 6 bases. This CDR3 region has 15 residues. Trimming stripped 3 bases from V and 0 bases from J, with 10 bases between. Germline-derived CDR1 and CDR2 are SGHRS and YFSETQ. CDR3 residues: CASSSAGASYNEQFF. The CDR3 nucleotides read TGCGCCAGCAGCTCCGCAGGGGCCTCCTACAATGAGCAGTTCTTC.

This clonotype was picked up a small number of times. CDR3 protein: CASSQATDSYEQYF. The CDR3 DNA follows: TGTGCCAGCAGCCAAGCGACAGACAGTTACGAGCAGTACTTC. V and J are TRBV3-1 and TRBJ2-7; possible D gene TRBD1, 5 bases. Between the trimmed V and J ends, which lost 1 base and 4 bases, there was a span of 11 bases. CDR1 and CDR2 (germline): LGHDT, YNNKEL (reference sequence). This CDR3 has 14 residues.

The V and J genes are TRBV27 and TRBJ1-2; the D gene is possibly TRBD1 (5 bases). The CDR3 is 16 residues long. Germline assignment: CDR1 MNHEY and CDR2 SMNVEV (reference sequence). Trimming shortened V by 5 bases and J by 4 bases, and 20 bases separated the two germline ends. The CDR3 nucleotides read TGTGCCAGCAGTGGGGCCCTGGGGGGGGATACCTATGGCTACACCTTC. It yields the protein CASSGALGGDTYGYTF.

The sample holds a few counts of this clonotype. The chain carries TRBV12-3 or TRBV12-4 and TRBJ2-5, with D perhaps matching TRBD1 (6 bases). V lost 3 bases to trimming and J lost 7 bases, with 12 bases between them. The CDR3 contains 13 residues. The CDR3 sequence: CASSFGGVGTQYF. The CDR3 DNA sequence: TGTGCCAGCAGTTTTGGGGGCGTCGGGACCCAGTACTTC.

The chain combines TRBV9 with TRBJ2-1; 10 nucleotides match TRBD2. This CDR3 comprises 17 residues. The germline V gene has CDR1 SGDLS and CDR2 YYNGEE. The V gene end was trimmed by 0 bases and the J gene end by 5 bases; junction bases not matched to a gene: 8. In DNA form, the CDR3 reads TGTGCCAGCAGCGTAGAGAGGGGACTAGCGTACCACAATGAGCAGTTCTTC. Protein product: CASSVERGLAYHNEQFF.

The rearrangement joins TRBV5-1 to TRBJ1-2; unclear D gene. This CDR3 spans 14 amino acids. Trimming left V 0 bases short and J 8 bases short, with 14 bases between. The germline V gene encodes CDR1 SGHRS and CDR2 YFSETQ. The CDR3, as DNA: TGCGCCAGCAGCTTGGTAGGCAGTGATGAGGGCTACACCTTC. This codes for CASSLVGSDEGYTF.

The V and J genes are TRBV3-1 and TRBJ1-2; D is ambiguous. The germline V and J ends were trimmed by 1 base and 6 bases, with 9 bases remaining between them. This CDR3 has 13 amino acids. Germline CDR1 LGHDT, CDR2 YNNKEL (reference sequence). CDR3: CASSQGAPDGYTF. In nucleotides, the CDR3 is TGTGCCAGCAGCCAAGGGGCGCCTGATGGCTACACCTTC.

V gene TRBV3-1 combines with J gene TRBJ2-3; TRBD2 aligns across 8 bases. The CDR3 is 16 residues long. Trimming removed 0 bases from V and 2 bases from J; junction bases left unmatched: 4. In germline, CDR1 is LGHDT, CDR2 YNNKEL (reference sequence). For the CDR3, the DNA is TGTGCCAGCAGCCAAGATACTAGCGGTCCCACAGATACGCAGTATTTT. Amino acids: CASSQDTSGPTDTQYF.

The chain has TRBV6-5 and TRBJ1-2; a possible D gene is TRBD1 (5 bases). The V and J ends lost 6 bases and 5 bases respectively, with 16 bases between them. The CDR3 totals 14 residues. CDR1 and CDR2 from the germline V gene are MNHEY and SVGAGI. The chain's CDR3 is CASRVILGPYGYTF. The CDR3, as DNA: TGTGCCAGCAGAGTTATTCTGGGGCCATATGGCTACACCTTC.

The genes are TRBV20-1 and TRBJ2-1; no firm D call. The end of the DNA fits TRBJ2-7 better, so the J call may be wrong. This CDR3 spans 13 amino acids. Germline V gene data show CDR1 as DFQATT and CDR2 as SNEGSKA (reference sequence). The CDR3 loop is CSADLTSYNEQYF. CDR3 DNA: TGCAGTGCGGACCTGACCTCCTACAATGAGCAGTACTTC.

V and J are TRBV4-1 and TRBJ2-3; no firm D call. Germline-derived CDR1 and CDR2 are MGHRA and YSYEKL. The CDR3 loop spans 12 amino acids. The V end lost 2 bases, the J end lost 3 bases, and 3 bases lay between the germline ends. The CDR3 protein is CASSQKTDTQYF. CDR3 in DNA: TGCGCCAGCAGCCAAAAAACAGATACGCAGTATTTT.

The gene calls are TRBV20-1 and TRBJ2-4; D is undetermined. The J call could be wrong; TRBJ2-5 is a better fit for the DNA end. CDR1 and CDR2 (germline): DFQATT, SNEGSKA (reference sequence). The CDR3 extends over 11 amino acids. The chain's CDR3 is CSAREIGTQYF. DNA for the CDR3: TGCAGTGCTAGAGAAATCGGGACCCAGTACTTC.

The CDR3 DNA reads TGCAGTGCTAATCCCCTGACAGGGTCAGGAAACACCATATATTTT. Translated, it gives CSANPLTGSGNTIYF. V usage is TRBV20-1 and J usage is TRBJ1-3, with 7 bases aligning to TRBD1. V lost 4 bases and J lost 4; bases outside the gene matches: 10. CDR1 DFQATT and CDR2 SNEGSKA come from the germline V gene (reference sequence). The CDR3 length is 15 residues.

In its sample, this clonotype was seen a few times. The chain joins TRBV11-3 to TRBJ2-1; no reliable D call. The CDR3 sequence is 15 residues long. Germline V gene data show CDR1 as SGHNT and CDR2 as YENEEA. V was pared by 0 bases and J by 4 bases, with 10 bases between. The CDR3 DNA reads TGTGCCAGCAGCTTAGAATCAGAAGAATACAATGAGCAGTTCTTC. This gives the protein CASSLESEEYNEQFF.

This clonotype was counted only a few times. CDR3 in DNA: TGTGCCAGCAGTGATTCCGGGACAGGGGGCTTCTACTATGGCTACACCTTC. This translates into CASSDSGTGGFYYGYTF. The chain links TRBV25-1 to TRBJ1-2, with TRBD1 matching over 12 bases. The trim removed 3 bases at V and 3 bases at J, leaving 8 bases unmatched. The CDR3 is made up of 17 amino acids. Germline V gives CDR1 MGHDK, CDR2 SYGVNS.

The CDR3 DNA reads TGTGCCAGTACTCGACAGGGGGCGAGCACCGGGGAGCTGTTTTTT. Its translation is CASTRQGASTGELFF. J is TRBJ2-2 and V is TRBV25-1, with TRBD1 matching 10 bases. CDR1 and CDR2 from the germline V gene are MGHDK and SYGVNS. Trimming at V came to 9 bases and at J to 4 bases, leaving 8 bases not matched to a gene. CDR3 length: 15 amino acids.